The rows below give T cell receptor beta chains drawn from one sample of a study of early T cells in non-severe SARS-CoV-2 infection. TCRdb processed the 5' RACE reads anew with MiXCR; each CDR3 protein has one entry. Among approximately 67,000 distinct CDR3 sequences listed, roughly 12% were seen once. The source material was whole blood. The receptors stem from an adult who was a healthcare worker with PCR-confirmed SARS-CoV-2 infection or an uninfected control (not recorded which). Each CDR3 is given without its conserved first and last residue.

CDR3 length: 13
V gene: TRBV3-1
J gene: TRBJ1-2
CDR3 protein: ASSQGQGDLPGYT

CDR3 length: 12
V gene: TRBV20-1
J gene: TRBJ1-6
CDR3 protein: SAFRVGANSPLH

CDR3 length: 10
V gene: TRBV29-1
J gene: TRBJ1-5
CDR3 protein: SVGGAGQPQH

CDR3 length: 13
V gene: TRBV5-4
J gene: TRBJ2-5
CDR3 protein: ASAPQADLQETQY

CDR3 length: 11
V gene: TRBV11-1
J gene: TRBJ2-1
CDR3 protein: ASSLLINNEQF

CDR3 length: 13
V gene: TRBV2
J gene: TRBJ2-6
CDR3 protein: ASSDTTFGANVLT

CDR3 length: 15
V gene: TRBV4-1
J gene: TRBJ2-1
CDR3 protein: ASSQRGFLAGRDEQF

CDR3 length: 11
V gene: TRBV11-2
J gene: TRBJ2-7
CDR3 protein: ASSLDRLYEQY

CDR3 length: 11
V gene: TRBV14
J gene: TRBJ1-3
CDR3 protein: ASSRSLGSTIY

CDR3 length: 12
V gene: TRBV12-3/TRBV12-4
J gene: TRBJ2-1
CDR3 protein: ASSGRISRNEQF

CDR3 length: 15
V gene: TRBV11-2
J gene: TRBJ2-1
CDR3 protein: ASSSHLAGGTYNEQF

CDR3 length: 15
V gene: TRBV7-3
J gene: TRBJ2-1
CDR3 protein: ASSPQSGITAYNEQF

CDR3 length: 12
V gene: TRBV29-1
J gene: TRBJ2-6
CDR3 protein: SVVEFSGANVLT

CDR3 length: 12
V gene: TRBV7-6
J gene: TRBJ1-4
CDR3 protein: ASSVGQGAEKLF

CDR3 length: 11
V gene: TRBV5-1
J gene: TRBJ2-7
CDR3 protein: ASRSSGSHEQY

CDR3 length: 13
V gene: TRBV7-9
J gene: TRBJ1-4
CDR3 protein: ASSLAAGTNEKLF

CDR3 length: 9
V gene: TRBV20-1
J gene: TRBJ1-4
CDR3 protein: SAVRGEKLF

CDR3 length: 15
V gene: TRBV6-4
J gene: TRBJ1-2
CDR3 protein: ASSEFWSLTSPPGNT

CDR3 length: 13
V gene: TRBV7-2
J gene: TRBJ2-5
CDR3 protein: ASSLEAGVGASQY

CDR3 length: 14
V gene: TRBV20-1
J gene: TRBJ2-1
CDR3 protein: SARDSKRGAGTEQF

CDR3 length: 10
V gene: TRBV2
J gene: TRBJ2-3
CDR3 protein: ASSFTSGRCF

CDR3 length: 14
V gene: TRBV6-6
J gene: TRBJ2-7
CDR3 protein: ASSYSGQPGANEQY

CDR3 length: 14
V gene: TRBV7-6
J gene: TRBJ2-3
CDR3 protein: ASSLEAGGLGNTQY

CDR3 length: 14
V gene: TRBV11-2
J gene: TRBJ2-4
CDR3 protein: ASSRGLAGRGDIQY

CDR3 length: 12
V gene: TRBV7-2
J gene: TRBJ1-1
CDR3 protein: ASSSDRANTEAF